This TCR beta chain is from a study of shared clonotypes between healthy human individuals (dated by TCRdb to 2020 to 2021). Background for the entire study: A couple of women and three men aged 18 to 49 years were included in the cohort. For each donor, CD4 naive and CD4 memory were each given three plates, CD8 naive was given two plates, and CD8 memory was given one plate. To estimate repertoire size and how much clonotype sharing occurs between individuals, the study deeply sequenced the blood TCR repertoires of roughly 5 healthy adults. Libraries were prepared and TCR repertoires were sequenced by different laboratories using diverse techniques, in order to increase sequencing depth and limit assay-specific biases. Each donor's leukapheresis produced roughly between about 0.9 and 9.5 billion PBMCs.

The CDR3 covers 13 residues, taking in both the cysteine and the phenylalanine. Only CDR3 DNA is held: 39 bases, read in frame from base 1. CDR1 MNHEY and CDR2 SMNVEV are derived from the germline V gene (reference sequence). V is pared back by 2 bases and J by 4 bases, with 9 bases lying between the germline termini. Overall study outcomes, separate from this receptor: About 4.5% of naive CD4, 3% to 4% of naive CD8, approximately 2% of memory CD4, and approximately 0.4% of memory CD8 clonotypes were shared across a few donors. Higher generation probabilities were observed for clonotypes shared by all four sorted-subset donors than for non-shared clonotypes. Rarefaction of sorted-subset datasets indicated incomplete sequencing despite the large sequencing depth. The genetic and exposure-history diversity represented was limited by the small number of donors. Larger estimated clonotype richness was generally found for naive subsets than for memory subsets. Based on pairwise subsampling, the degree of clonotype sharing among donors was expected to be affected by sequencing depth. Sampling was restricted to blood, and TCR repertoires in tissue are likely to differ from TCR repertoires in blood.

Using the deep immunoSEQ assay, multiplex PCR amplified TCR CDR3 regions from genomic DNA. For each cell subset, the extracted genomic DNA was distributed evenly across all wells of several immunoSEQ 96-well plates, and each plate served as one replicate. For sorted subsets, roughly 0.2 ug genomic DNA, equal to about 30,000 T cell genomes, was loaded into each replicate PCR. The purified libraries were quantified using a Qubit 3.0 fluorometer, sized with a Bioanalyzer 2100, and then quantified again using the KAPA Library Quantification kit. Every immunoSEQ 96-well plate was sequenced on a dedicated single-read 150-cycle Illumina NextSeq 550 flow cell. Turning to the authors' computational methods: Because the immunoSEQ output held only junctional sequences and lacked quality scores, the filtering could not match the filtering applied to full-length reads. To assign V/J genes and CDR3, sequences were annotated against IMGT germline references using PyIR, a Python wrapper for IgBLAST v1.9. Any read was removed if the V/J assignment was weak (E-value above 1e-6), the CDR3 was missing, or the read contained stop codons, out-of-frame junctions, or ambiguous translated residues. V3J clonotypes were defined by identical inferred V gene, J gene, and CDR3 amino acid sequence. To compute the percentage overlap between repertoires, the number of shared unique clonotypes was divided by the size of the smaller repertoire. Three approaches were used to assess repertoire richness: RTK rarefaction, the Chao1 estimator, and Recon v2.1 estimates of unobserved clonotypes. Generation probabilities for all TCRbeta clonotypes obtained by the gDNA method from a handful of donors were computed using OLGA. Entries here come from immuneACCESS through TCRdb and include only in-frame sequences with V and J called. Some clones fail to appear in such tables; in the studies checked, an unresolved V gene covers under half of the shortfall, and the cause of the remainder is unknown. V and J calls and clone size come straight from that table; D and trimming were deduced from the DNA. The sample profile shows more than 2 million clones; around 93% of them were found once. Of the sample, 1.5% to 2% is held by the ten largest clones.

A remark on this clone: The target of this receptor is not known. No base quality information exists; no much larger clone differs at one position.

CD8 naive samples consisted of CD45RO-negative cells that were positively selected for CCR7, yielding a CD45RA+CCR7+ population without TemRA cells. The donors were healthy, HIV-negative adults who had no recently reported acute infections or vaccinations. Every donor was a Caucasian adult living in Nashville, Tennessee, USA. Blood was obtained by leukapheresis, after which PBMCs were separated by Ficoll-Histopaque density gradient centrifugation and cryopreserved in liquid nitrogen vapor phase. Analytical flow cytometry was used to check the purity and quantity of every magnetically sorted T cell population. From each sorted fraction, genomic DNA was isolated and quantified by UV absorbance on a Nanodrop 2000c.

The material sequenced was naive CD8+ T cells from PBMCs. The cell subset or site label for this specimen denotes: CD45RA+CCR7+. The V gene is TRBV27 and the J gene is TRBJ2-7, with no confident D gene call. This TCR was sampled from a young man in good health. Some clones in this sample may be carry-over from other donors' samples. The CDR3 is CASSLTSKYEQYF. The nucleotides read TGTGCCAGCAGTTTAACGTCGAAGTACGAGCAGTACTTC.